Each of the 18 T cell receptor beta chains below was sequenced from the same sample in a study of blood T cell repertoires in COVID-19 (dated by TCRdb to between 2020 and 2021). The library was produced with the immunoSEQ multiplex PCR assay. TCRdb obtained this table from immuneACCESS and retained in-frame rearrangements with V and J assigned. These tables miss some clones; where compared with another copy, unresolved V genes account for less than half of the shortfall, and the remainder is unexplained. Recorded for this sample are under 200,000 clones; about four fifths of them occurred a single time. The top ten clones comprise 5% to 8.5% of the sample. The source material was peripheral blood. The receptor source for this set is a man aged 65 to 79 with active or convalescent COVID-19.

The rearrangement uses TRBV5-1 and TRBJ2-3; a weak D match, TRBD1 (7 bases). CDR3 size: 19 residues. Looked up from germline, CDR1 is SGHRS and CDR2 is YFSETQ. V was clipped by 3 bases and J by 2 bases, with 25 bases between them. In DNA, the CDR3 is TGCGCCAGCAGCTCCCGCGGGACAGCACTATTGAGTCCCACAGATACGCAGTATTTT. Translated: CASSSRGTALLSPTDTQYF.

The chain joins TRBV6-5 to TRBJ2-7; D is ambiguous. This CDR3 comprises 11 residues. The V and J ends lost 5 bases and 6 bases respectively, with 8 bases between them. The germline CDR1 and CDR2 sequences are MNHEY and SVGAGI. The CDR3 is CASSPQCEQYF. CDR3 bases: TGTGCCAGCAGTCCCCAGTGCGAGCAGTACTTC.

This chain connects TRBV6-2 or TRBV6-3 to TRBJ2-4, with D hard to call. Germline assignment: CDR1 MNHEY and CDR2 SVGEGT. There are 14 residues in the CDR3. V lost 2 bases and J lost 9, with 14 bases in between. In nucleotides, the CDR3 is TGTGCCAGCAGTTACGGCGAGGCCGCTGGCATTCAGTACTTC. This translates into CASSYGEAAGIQYF.

V is TRBV4-1 and J is TRBJ1-2, with unresolved D. Germline V gene lookup returns CDR1 MGHRA and CDR2 YSYEKL. This CDR3 contains 15 residues. With 1 base removed from V and 2 bases from J, the gap between germline ends came to 11 bases. The CDR3 bases are TGCGCCAGCAGCCAAGGAGGTCTCTTAAACTATGGCTACACCTTC. Its translation is CASSQGGLLNYGYTF.

The V call is TRBV4-3, the J call TRBJ1-4; D may be TRBD1 (6 bases). The CDR3 extends over 15 amino acids. Trimming shortened V by 3 bases and J by 5 bases, and 13 bases separated the two germline ends. Looked up from germline, CDR1 is LGHNA and CDR2 is YSLEER. The CDR3 reads CASSQRGGTNEKLFF. The DNA for the CDR3 is TGCGCCAGCAGCCAGAGGGGGGGCACCAATGAAAAACTGTTTTTT.

The chain is built from TRBV6-2 or TRBV6-3 and TRBJ2-1; 7 bases map to TRBD2. Germline-derived CDR1 and CDR2 are MNHEY and SVGEGT. The ends lost 6 bases at V and 0 bases at J; junction bases unmatched: 5. The CDR3 runs to 15 residues. The CDR3: CASSLAANSYNEQFF. CDR3 nucleotide sequence: TGTGCCAGCAGCCTAGCGGCCAACTCCTACAATGAGCAGTTCTTC.

This clone turned up a few times. The chain links TRBV4-1 to TRBJ2-4; D might be TRBD2 (5 bases). This CDR3 comprises 19 residues. Trimming cost V 1 base and J 0 bases, with 19 bases left between them. Germline lookup yields CDR1 MGHRA and CDR2 YSYEKL. CDR3 sequence reads: CASSQGMLLARKAKNIQYF. CDR3 nucleotides: TGCGCCAGCAGCCAAGGGATGCTGCTAGCCCGAAAAGCCAAAAACATTCAGTACTTC.

This clone turned up a few times. The genes are TRBV10-3 and TRBJ1-2; TRBD1 agrees at 9 bases. CDR3 size: 15 residues. Germline loops: CDR1 ENHRY, CDR2 SYGVKD. V dropped 2 bases and J dropped 7; count of bases not matched to a gene: 8. The CDR3 sequence: CAISELKTGGGGYTF. DNA for the CDR3: TGTGCCATCAGTGAGCTTAAGACAGGGGGAGGTGGCTACACCTTC.

The genes are TRBV5-6 and TRBJ2-7; D is uncertain. This CDR3 has 13 amino acids. Germline CDR1 is SGHDT and CDR2 is YYEEEE. The V gene lost 4 bases and the J gene lost 2 bases, with 10 bases spanning the gap. CDR3 protein: CASSQVVPYEQYF. CDR3 nucleotide sequence: TGTGCCAGCAGCCAAGTAGTTCCCTACGAGCAGTACTTC.

This chain uses TRBV18 with TRBJ1-4; D is unresolved. The CDR3 contains 15 residues. V was trimmed by 1 base and J by 5 bases, leaving 11 bases between them. In germline, CDR1 is KGHSH, CDR2 LQKENI. In DNA form, the CDR3 reads TGTGCCAGCTCACCACAAACAGACGCCAATGAAAAACTGTTTTTT. It encodes CASSPQTDANEKLFF.

This chain uses TRBV11-2 with TRBJ2-3; D not resolved. V shed 1 base and J shed 0 bases, with 8 bases lying between them. The CDR3 is 15 residues long. Germline CDR1 SGHAT, CDR2 FQNNGV. The CDR3 sequence: CASSLVPVSTDTQYF. CDR3 bases: TGTGCCAGCAGCTTAGTCCCAGTTAGCACAGATACGCAGTATTTT.

V usage is TRBV2 and J usage is TRBJ1-1, with TRBD1 identical over 7 bases. This CDR3 spans 14 amino acids. Germline V gives CDR1 SNHLY, CDR2 FYNNEI. J lost 10 bases, V lost 6 bases, and 14 bases had no gene match. This CDR3 is CASRELTGDWGAFF. CDR3 in DNA: TGTGCCAGCAGGGAGCTCACAGGGGATTGGGGAGCTTTCTTT.

The chain is built from TRBV6-5 and TRBJ1-1; 8 positions match TRBD1. J lost 5 bases, V lost 7 bases, and 9 bases had no gene match. Germline CDR1 is MNHEY and CDR2 is SVGAGI. The CDR3 covers 14 residues. The CDR3 is CASNPGQGPTEAFF. The CDR3 nucleotides are TGTGCCAGCAACCCTGGACAGGGCCCTACTGAAGCTTTCTTT.

The rearrangement joins TRBV30 to TRBJ2-5; D is perhaps TRBD1 (5 bases). CDR3 length equals 15 residues. V shed 3 bases and J shed 5 bases, with 19 bases lying between them. Germline V gene sequence: CDR1 GTSNPN, CDR2 SVGIG (reference sequence). The CDR3 is CAWSVIRGLGETQYF. The CDR3 coding sequence is TGTGCCTGGAGCGTTATAAGGGGTCTGGGGGAGACCCAGTACTTC.

The chain carries TRBV9 and TRBJ2-3; a weak D match, TRBD2 (5 bases). The V gene's germline CDR1 is SGDLS and CDR2 YYNGEE. The germline V and J ends were trimmed by 1 base and 4 bases, with 13 bases remaining between them. CDR3 length equals 15 residues. CDR3 in DNA: TGTGCCAGCAGCGTACGCGGGTCGAGGCCAGATACGCAGTATTTT. This translates into CASSVRGSRPDTQYF.

The chain has TRBV5-6 and TRBJ2-1; 7 bases align to TRBD2. The CDR3 extends over 16 amino acids. J lost 1 base, V lost 0 bases, and 4 bases had no gene match. The germline CDR1 and CDR2 sequences are SGHDT and YYEEEE. CDR3 residues: CASSLVLAESYNEQFF. The CDR3 coding sequence is TGTGCCAGCAGCTTGGTCCTAGCGGAATCCTACAATGAGCAGTTCTTC.

This rearrangement joins TRBV6-2 or TRBV6-3 to TRBJ1-4; unclear D gene. The V end lost 0 bases, the J end lost 8 bases, and 4 bases lay between the germline ends. Germline CDR1 is MNHEY and CDR2 is SVGEGT. This CDR3 is 12 amino acids long. In nucleotides, the CDR3 is TGTGCCAGCAGTTACTCGGGCGAAAAACTGTTTTTT. Encoded protein: CASSYSGEKLFF.

The chain carries TRBV30 and TRBJ2-5; D gene uncertain. Germline V gene sequence: CDR1 GTSNPN, CDR2 SVGIG (reference sequence). With 1 base removed from V and 5 bases from J, the gap between germline ends came to 11 bases. This CDR3 has 13 amino acids. The CDR3 nucleotides are TGTGCCTGGAGTGGTGGGCCTCGGGAGACCCAGTACTTC. Protein product: CAWSGGPRETQYF.